This T cell receptor (beta chain) was sequenced in a study of cytomegalovirus exposure and HLA in healthy donors. Whole-study results and caveats: In a later analysis, TCR beta V- and J-gene trimming was associated with a missense DCLRE1C variant. The authors enumerated around 150 TCR beta chains as linked to cytomegalovirus.

V lost 0 bases, J lost 6 bases, and 11 bases lay in between. Germline CDR1 reads GTSNPN; CDR2 reads SVGIG (reference sequence). The CDR3 sequence is 13 residues long. This PCR relied on a set of 60 Vbeta primers and 13 Jbeta primers. The assay was immunoSEQ multiplex PCR, and TCRdb's table has in-frame clones only and misses some. The sample holds about 150,000 clones, approximately 68% seen once. Remarks on this clone: The target antigen is unknown.

The chain links TRBV30 to TRBJ1-1; D gene uncertain. This TCR came from a man aged 40-50 years in good health and CMV-seronegative. The sequencing sample was made of PBMCs. CDR3: CAWSVRWGAEAFF. The CDR3 bases are TGTGCCTGGAGTGTAAGGTGGGGAGCTGAAGCTTTCTTT.